This note documents a single T cell receptor (beta chain) sequence. The antigen remains undetermined. Germline values: CDR1 SQVTM, CDR2 ANQGSEA. Trimming stripped 3 bases from V and 8 bases from J, with 19 bases between. This CDR3 has 14 amino acids. Separation from the approximately 660-subject first cohort characterized the 120-subject validation cohort, to which the donors belonged. The sample is drawn from a study of cytomegalovirus exposure and HLA in healthy donors. For the study at large: The same platform as the roughly 700 first-cohort repertoires was used for the 95 to 150 validation repertoires, a later analysis reported. Study-wide results and caveats: Investigators reported around 150 TCR beta chains as tied to cytomegalovirus.

The assay was immunoSEQ multiplex PCR, and TCRdb's table has in-frame clones only and misses some. Here the sample spans 180,000 or so clones, roughly 88% being singletons. This TCR derives from a woman between 25 and 40 years old in good health and CMV-seropositive. Sequences were obtained from PBMCs. The chain combines TRBV29-1 with TRBJ1-2, with a weak D call TRBD1 (5 bases). The CDR3: CSVESGGRWGGYTF. The CDR3 coding sequence is TGCAGCGTTGAGTCCGGGGGAAGATGGGGCGGCTACACCTTC.